Presented here are 31 T cell receptor beta chains from one specimen sequenced in a study of CD4+ T cells in melanoma. Libraries were prepared by immunoSEQ multiplex PCR; TCRdb keeps only in-frame clonotypes and omits some of them. The table lists roughly 120,000 clones, approximately 92% of them singletons. Sample: peripheral blood. The receptors here all came from a human donor with melanoma.

The chain uses TRBV10-3 and TRBJ1-1; D is unclear. CDR3 length: 15 residues. Per the germline V gene, CDR1 is ENHRY and CDR2 is SYGVKD. Trimming left V 7 bases short and J 0 bases short, with 15 bases between. In nucleotides, the CDR3 is TGTGCCATCACCCCTGAGGTGGGGATGAACACTGAAGCTTTCTTT. Amino acids: CAITPEVGMNTEAFF.

V and J are TRBV6-5 and TRBJ1-1, with TRBD1 matching 7 bases. The germline CDR1 and CDR2 sequences are MNHEY and SVGAGI. This CDR3 is built from 14 residues. Losses at the gene ends were 1 base for V and 4 bases for J; bases not matched to a gene: 3. This chain's CDR3 is CASSYLAGGTEAFF. The CDR3 nucleotides read TGTGCCAGCAGTTACTTGGCAGGGGGCACTGAAGCTTTCTTT.

CDR3 amino acids: CASEGASGGTNTGELFF. The CDR3 nucleotides are TGTGCCAGCGAGGGGGCTAGCGGGGGGACGAACACCGGGGAGCTGTTTTTT. The rearrangement links TRBV28 to TRBJ2-2; TRBD2 aligns across 11 bases. This CDR3 has 17 residues. The germline gives CDR1 MDHEN, CDR2 SYDVKM. Trimming at V came to 8 bases and at J to 0 bases, leaving 8 bases not matched to a gene.

The CDR3 is CASSPSPSDREYEQYF. The CDR3 nucleotides are TGTGCCAGCAGTCCTTCCCCGTCGGACAGGGAGTACGAGCAGTACTTC. This chain uses TRBV28 with TRBJ2-7; TRBD1 matches at 8 bases. Germline values: CDR1 MDHEN, CDR2 SYDVKM. V lost 5 bases, J lost 4 bases, and 13 bases stayed unmatched. The CDR3 extends over 16 amino acids.

CDR3 region: CASRRLAGVPGANVLTF. The CDR3 bases are TGTGCCAGCAGAAGACTAGCGGGAGTGCCTGGGGCCAACGTCCTGACTTTC. The chain carries TRBV28 and TRBJ2-6; 12 positions match TRBD2. The CDR3 totals 17 residues. V shed 6 bases, J shed 2 bases, and the junction held 5 bases outside the gene matches. Germline-derived CDR1 and CDR2 are MDHEN and SYDVKM.

V and J are TRBV18 and TRBJ1-4; 7 bases are a match to TRBD1. The CDR3 consists of 13 residues. Trimming at V came to 5 bases and at J to 4 bases, leaving 1 base not matched to a gene. Per germline, CDR1 KGHSH and CDR2 LQKENI. CDR3 region: CASSWDSNEKLFF. DNA for the CDR3: TGTGCCAGCTCATGGGACAGTAATGAAAAACTGTTTTTT.

The chain uses TRBV28 and TRBJ2-7; D gene uncertain. This CDR3 is built from 14 residues. V was pared by 2 bases and J by 9 bases, with 17 bases between. The germline gives CDR1 MDHEN, CDR2 SYDVKM. The CDR3 DNA sequence: TGTGCCAGCAGTTTAGCTTTACGCCCTACGAGGCAGTACTTC. Residues: CASSLALRPTRQYF.

V usage is TRBV5-4 and J usage is TRBJ1-4; no clear D gene. V lost 0 bases and J lost 8, with 11 bases in between. CDR1 and CDR2 (germline): SGHNT, YYREEE (reference sequence). The CDR3 spans 14 residues. CDR3 DNA: TGTGCCAGCAGCTTGGATCAGTATGACGAAAAACTGTTTTTT. This sequence encodes CASSLDQYDEKLFF.

The CDR3 spells CAISEMGSTDTQYF. As DNA, the CDR3 is TGTGCCATCAGTGAGATGGGGAGCACAGATACGCAGTATTTT. This chain uses TRBV10-3 with TRBJ2-3; D unresolved. V dropped 2 bases and J dropped 0 bases, with 6 bases sitting between them. The CDR3 length is 14 residues. Germline V gives CDR1 ENHRY, CDR2 SYGVKD.

The sample holds one count of this clone. This chain uses TRBV5-1 with TRBJ1-1; no clear D. V lost 3 bases and J lost 0, with 9 bases in between. The germline V gene has CDR1 SGHRS and CDR2 YFSETQ. The CDR3 is made up of 14 amino acids. CDR3: CASSSTVMNTEAFF. In DNA, the CDR3 is TGCGCCAGCAGCTCGACGGTCATGAACACTGAAGCTTTCTTT.

The chain links TRBV9 to TRBJ1-4; a possible D gene is TRBD1 (5 bases). Germline values: CDR1 SGDLS, CDR2 YYNGEE. The V gene lost 1 base and the J gene lost 3 bases, with 16 bases spanning the gap. The CDR3 is made up of 17 amino acids. The CDR3 loop is CASSVSGTFRANEKLFF. As DNA, the CDR3 is TGTGCCAGCAGCGTATCCGGGACCTTCCGAGCTAATGAAAAACTGTTTTTT.

This chain joins TRBV27 and TRBJ2-3; possibly TRBD2 for D (7 bases). The CDR3 covers 15 residues. Trimming removed 1 base from V and 8 bases from J, with 16 bases in between. Looked up from germline, CDR1 is MNHEY and CDR2 is SMNVEV (reference sequence). This CDR3 is CASSLWGGATSTQYF. In DNA, the CDR3 is TGTGCCAGCAGTTTATGGGGGGGGGCCACGAGTACGCAGTATTTT.

This clone was seen just once. V and J are TRBV23-1 and TRBJ2-7, with a possible D match to TRBD2 (6 bases). TRBV23-1 is assigned to the ORF class and has an uncertain function. The CDR3 extends over 13 amino acids. Trimming took off 0 bases at V and 7 bases at J, with 10 bases between the two ends. In DNA form, the CDR3 reads TGCGCCAGCAGTCAATCGATCGGGGGAGAGCAGTACTTC. Its translation: CASSQSIGGEQYF.

This chain uses TRBV27 with TRBJ1-5; maybe TRBD1 (6 bases). The V gene's germline CDR1 is MNHEY and CDR2 SMNVEV (reference sequence). Between the trimmed V and J ends, which lost 7 bases and 0 bases, there was a span of 13 bases. This CDR3 has 15 residues. This chain's CDR3 is CASKRYRDSNQPQHF. The CDR3 region has the DNA TGTGCCAGCAAACGATACAGGGATAGCAATCAGCCCCAGCATTTT.

The chain couples TRBV7-8 to TRBJ2-6; D gene uncertain. CDR3 length equals 14 residues. V gave up 5 bases and J gave up 2 bases, with 7 bases separating them. Germline V gene sequence: CDR1 SGHVS, CDR2 FQNEAQ. The CDR3 DNA is TGTGCCAGCAGCCTCTTCCCTGGGGCCAACGTCCTGACTTTC. It specifies CASSLFPGANVLTF.

The rearrangement links TRBV15 to TRBJ1-2, with D tentatively TRBD1 (6 bases). The V and J ends lost 1 base and 2 bases respectively, with 11 bases between them. The CDR3 has 15 amino acids. Germline CDR1 and CDR2: LNHNV and YYDKDF (reference sequence). CDR3 sequence: CATSRGSTGNYGYTF. CDR3 bases: TGTGCCACCAGCAGAGGGAGTACAGGGAACTATGGCTACACCTTC. Complete variable domain (other parts from reference TRBV15 and TRBJ1-2): DAMVIQNPRYQVTQFGKPVTLSCSQTLNHNVMYWYQQKSSQAPKLLFHYYDKDFNNEADTPDNFQSRRPNTSFCFLDIRSPGLGDTAMYLCATSRGSTGNYGYTFGSGTRLTVV.

V gene TRBV5-1 combines with J gene TRBJ2-1, with D unresolved. In germline, CDR1 is SGHRS, CDR2 YFSETQ. Trimming took off 0 bases at V and 6 bases at J, with 10 bases between the two ends. This CDR3 has 14 amino acids. CDR3 residues: CASSLGARGNEQFF. The CDR3 DNA follows: TGCGCCAGCAGCTTGGGGGCTAGAGGCAATGAGCAGTTCTTC. The variable domain in full, with the rest retrieved from reference TRBV5-1 and TRBJ2-1, is KAGVTQTPRYLIKTRGQQVTLSCSPISGHRSVSWYQQTPGQGLQFLFEYFSETQRNKGNFPGRFSGRQFSNSRSEMNVSTLELGDSALYLCASSLGARGNEQFFGPGTRLTVL.

The rearrangement links TRBV25-1 to TRBJ2-7; D gene uncertain. V lost 3 bases, J lost 4 bases, and 1 base lay in between. Germline assignment: CDR1 MGHDK and CDR2 SYGVNS. The CDR3 consists of 10 residues. The CDR3: CASSEYEQYF. CDR3 sequence (DNA): TGTGCCAGCAGTGAGTACGAGCAGTACTTC.

The J gene is TRBJ2-5, the V gene TRBV9, with TRBD1 identical over 9 bases. The CDR3 runs 17 residues. The J segment lost 1 base and the V segment lost 4 bases, leaving 11 bases of the junction unmatched. Germline V gene sequence: CDR1 SGDLS, CDR2 YYNGEE. Here the CDR3 reads CASSSGQGKSGQETQYF. CDR3 bases: TGTGCCAGCAGCTCTGGACAGGGGAAGTCTGGCCAAGAGACCCAGTACTTC.

This clone was picked up one time. The V call is TRBV6-6, the J call TRBJ1-1; D remains unclear. Looked up from germline, CDR1 is MNHNY and CDR2 is SVGAGI (reference sequence). Trimming left V 11 bases short and J 1 base short, with 14 bases between. The CDR3 is 13 residues long. The DNA of the CDR3 is TGTGCCTCCCACTCCGCACCGAACACTGAAGCTTTCTTT. This translates into CASHSAPNTEAFF.

The chain has TRBV2 and TRBJ1-5, with D maybe TRBD1 (5 bases). V dropped 5 bases and J dropped 6 bases, with 8 bases sitting between them. The germline V gene has CDR1 SNHLY and CDR2 FYNNEI. The CDR3 is made up of 12 amino acids. The CDR3 DNA is TGTGCCAGCAGTTGGGGGTTTCAGCCCCAGCATTTT. Protein: CASSWGFQPQHF.

Turning to this clone: The sample has other DNA sequences that encode this CDR3 too. The genes are TRBV19 and TRBJ2-2, with TRBD2 identical over 8 bases. The V segment lost 1 base and the J segment 5 bases; nucleotides outside the gene matches: 0. From germline, CDR1 is LNHDA and CDR2 SQIVND (reference sequence). CDR3 size: 14 residues. The CDR3 is CASSIGGGTGELFF. The CDR3 nucleotides are TGTGCCAGTAGTATAGGCGGGGGGACCGGGGAGCTGTTTTTT.

The chain combines TRBV9 with TRBJ1-5; D is unclear. V was cut by 3 bases and J by 5 bases, with 9 bases left in between. The CDR3 extends over 13 amino acids. Looked up from germline, CDR1 is SGDLS and CDR2 is YYNGEE. The CDR3 loop is CASSANEHQPQHF. In DNA, the CDR3 is TGTGCCAGCAGCGCCAACGAGCATCAGCCCCAGCATTTT. Variable domain in full (rest from reference TRBV9 and TRBJ1-5): DSGVTQTPKHLITATGQRVTLRCSPRSGDLSVYWYQQSLDQGLQFLIQYYNGEERAKGNILERFSAQQFPDLHSELNLSSLELGDSALYFCASSANEHQPQHFGDGTRLSIL.

The gene calls are TRBV4-1 and TRBJ2-3, with 9 bases identical to TRBD2. The CDR3 is 19 amino acids. Germline V CDR1 and CDR2: MGHRA, YSYEKL. The ends lost 4 bases at V and 11 bases at J; junction bases unmatched: 25. In DNA form, the CDR3 reads TGCGCCAGCAGCCGAGAAGAGGGAAGCCTAGCGGGGTCCCTCGGGATGCAGTATTTT. As protein: CASSREEGSLAGSLGMQYF.

The CDR3 DNA sequence: TGCAGGTCAGGGGTTGGCTACACCTTC. This sequence encodes CRSGVGYTF. The chain employs TRBV20-1 and TRBJ1-2; maybe TRBD1 (6 bases). Germline-derived CDR1 and CDR2 are DFQATT and SNEGSKA (reference sequence). The CDR3 consists of 9 residues.

The CDR3 here is CATSRVDINQETQYF. CDR3 nucleotide sequence: TGTGCCACCAGCAGAGTAGATATCAACCAAGAGACCCAGTACTTC. The rearrangement uses TRBV15 and TRBJ2-5; D is ambiguous. The germline gives CDR1 LNHNV, CDR2 YYDKDF (reference sequence). CDR3 size: 15 residues. Trimming cost V 1 base and J 0 bases, with 9 bases left between them. Looking up the rest from reference TRBV15 and TRBJ2-5 gives the full variable domain: DAMVIQNPRYQVTQFGKPVTLSCSQTLNHNVMYWYQQKSSQAPKLLFHYYDKDFNNEADTPDNFQSRRPNTSFCFLDIRSPGLGDTAMYLCATSRVDINQETQYFGPGTRLLVL.

The chain combines TRBV4-3 with TRBJ2-6, with 7 nucleotides matching TRBD2. Trimming cost V 2 bases and J 4 bases; bases outside gene matches: 8. The CDR3 is 17 amino acids. Per the germline V gene, CDR1 is LGHNA and CDR2 is YSLEER. The CDR3 spells CASSQPGTIGGANVLTF. For the CDR3, the DNA is TGCGCCAGCAGCCAACCCGGGACTATTGGAGGGGCCAACGTCCTGACTTTC.

The rearrangement links TRBV7-8 to TRBJ1-4, with 9 nucleotides matching TRBD1. The trim removed 3 bases at V and 8 bases at J, leaving 10 bases unmatched. This CDR3 is built from 16 residues. Germline V gives CDR1 SGHVS, CDR2 FQNEAQ. The CDR3 sequence: CASSFRKGQGFEKLFF. The CDR3 nucleotides are TGTGCCAGCAGCTTTCGTAAGGGACAGGGTTTCGAAAAACTGTTTTTT.

Worth noting for this clone: The junction differs from germline at one of its ends, possibly a read error. The CDR3 is CASSFQEDSYAIF. In nucleotides, the CDR3 is TGTGCCAGCAGTTTCCAGGAGGATTCATACGCCATCTTC. The genes are TRBV27 and TRBJ2-1; D perhaps matches TRBD2 (5 bases). CDR1 MNHEY and CDR2 SMNVEV come from the germline V gene (reference sequence). This CDR3 spans 13 amino acids.

The V and J genes are TRBV4-3 and TRBJ2-3, with D perhaps given as TRBD1 or TRBD2 (5 bases each). V was cut by 1 base and J by 5 bases, with 7 bases left in between. The germline V gene encodes CDR1 LGHNA and CDR2 YSLEER. This CDR3 spans 13 amino acids. The CDR3 is CASSQAGRDTQYF. The CDR3 DNA sequence: TGCGCCAGCAGCCAAGCAGGGAGAGATACGCAGTATTTT.

CDR3 sequence (DNA): TGTGCCAGCAGTGGGGGGGCTCGATACAATGAGCAGTTCTTC. Its protein is CASSGGARYNEQFF. The rearrangement links TRBV27 to TRBJ2-1; possibly TRBD2 for D (7 bases). Germline V gene data show CDR1 as MNHEY and CDR2 as SMNVEV (reference sequence). This CDR3 is 14 amino acids long. With 5 bases removed from V and 4 bases from J, the gap between germline ends came to 12 bases.